This T cell receptor beta chain was captured in a study of blood T cells in healthy people across ages. Points from the study as a whole: More naive CD4+ cells and higher diversity were found in long-lived than in aged donors.

The use of a sample-barcoded 5' primer and a J-beta primer mix characterized a second PCR of about 7 to 12 cycles. Each cDNA molecule was tagged by a template-switch adaptor that had 12 random nucleotides. TCRdb reprocessed the 5' RACE reads via MiXCR and lists one record per CDR3 protein. The sample records some 1,800,000 distinct CDR3 sequences, about two fifths being singletons. The CDR3 has 15 amino acids. Germline V gene sequence: CDR1 SGHRS, CDR2 YFSETQ. The junction had 6 bases not matched to a gene; V was cut back by 3 bases and J by 6 bases. Remarks on this clonotype: The antigen is undetermined.

Sequenced input: blood. The TCR sequence derives from a human donor in good health. V is TRBV5-1 and J is TRBJ2-2, with 9 bases that match TRBD1. The CDR3 sequence: CASSSGDRESGELFF. In nucleotides, the CDR3 is TGCGCCAGCAGCTCCGGGGACAGGGAATCCGGGGAGCTGTTTTTT.